Here is one T cell receptor (beta chain) with its context. The antigen remains undetermined. The sample comes from a study of shared clonotypes between healthy human individuals. At the level of the study: Samples came from two female and a few male donors aged 18 to 49. Each donor contributed plates that comprised three CD4 naive, three CD4 memory, two CD8 naive and one CD8 memory. General observations from the study: About 5% was the fraction of naive CD4 clonotypes found shared across a few donors.

The CDR3 runs 15 residues. Trimming removed 4 bases from V and 7 bases from J; junction bases left unmatched: 5. CDR1 SGHRS and CDR2 YFSETQ come from the germline V gene. The assay used deep level. Produced via immunoSEQ multiplex PCR; TCRdb's table is partial and in-frame only. The sample includes 2,500,000 or so clones, 93% seen only once; the top ten take approximately 0.36%. The specimen was naive CD4+ T cells from PBMCs. The subset here: CD45RA+ positively selected. V and J are TRBV5-1 and TRBJ1-4; 12 bases are shared with TRBD1. The TCR sequence derives from a man aged 18 to 29 in good health. Some clones in this sample may be carry-over from other donors' samples. The CDR3 spells CASSGGTGGGEKLFF. Written as DNA, the CDR3 is TGCGCCAGCAGCGGTGGGACAGGGGGCGGTGAAAAACTGTTTTTT.